One and the same sample provided the 5 T cell receptor beta chains below, sequenced in a study of blood T cell repertoires in COVID-19. Libraries were prepared by immunoSEQ multiplex PCR; TCRdb keeps only in-frame clonotypes and omits some of them. Among under 350,000 clones listed, about 83% were seen once. Sequences were obtained from peripheral blood. The receptors derive from a woman in her 50s who had recovered from COVID-19.

The CDR3 sequence is CASSKKGRGGGQQPQHF. The CDR3 DNA reads TGTGCCAGCAGCAAAAAAGGTCGTGGGGGGGGGCAGCAGCCCCAGCATTTT. The V and J genes are TRBV21-1 and TRBJ1-5. TRBV21-1 is an annotated pseudogene. The CDR3 runs 17 residues.

The chain employs TRBV6-2 or TRBV6-3 and TRBJ2-4, with D perhaps matching TRBD2 (5 bases). CDR3 length: 14 residues. CDR1 MNHEY and CDR2 SVGEGT come from the germline V gene. Trimming removed 5 bases at V and 2 bases at J, with 10 bases between. Written as DNA, the CDR3 is TGTGCCAGCAGTCTAGCTGGGTCCAAAAACATTCAGTACTTC. Protein: CASSLAGSKNIQYF.

The chain is built from TRBV29-1 and TRBJ1-5, with TRBD1 identical over 9 bases. The CDR3 has 14 amino acids. V shed 7 bases, J shed 4 bases, and the junction held 8 bases outside the gene matches. CDR1 and CDR2 from the germline V gene are SQVTM and ANQGSEA. CDR3 sequence (DNA): TGCAGCGCAGAACAGGGGGCGGGGAATCAGCCCCAGCATTTT. Translated, it gives CSAEQGAGNQPQHF.

This chain connects TRBV7-2 to TRBJ2-3; TRBD2 matches 13 bases. The CDR3 runs 15 residues. CDR1 SGHTA and CDR2 FQGNSA come from the germline V gene. V shed 5 bases and J 6 bases; nucleotides not matched to a gene: 5. The CDR3 nucleotides read TGTGCCAGCAGCACTAGCGGGAGGGCCTTGGATACGCAGTATTTT. Amino acids: CASSTSGRALDTQYF. The full variable domain, in which reference TRBV7-2 and TRBJ2-3 provide the parts outside the CDR3, is GAGVSQSPSNKVTEKGKDVELRCDPISGHTALYWYRQSLGQGLEFLIYFQGNSAPDKSGLPSDRFSAERTGGSVSTLTIQRTQQEDSAVYLCASSTSGRALDTQYFGPGTRLTVL.

The chain uses TRBV7-2 and TRBJ1-1; 7 nucleotides match TRBD1. The CDR3 contains 15 residues. Germline trimming cut 4 bases from V and 11 bases from J; bases unmatched to any gene: 16. Germline V gene sequence: CDR1 SGHTA, CDR2 FQGNSA. CDR3 bases: TGTGCCAGCAGCTCGTACGGACAGGCCCTCTTCGATGCTTTCTTT. It translates to CASSSYGQALFDAFF.